What follows are 21 T cell receptor beta chains derived from one specimen sequenced in a study of regulatory T cells in long-lasting Graves disease. Arm-PCR with iRepertoire HTBI primers amplified the CDR3 regions for these TCR beta libraries. TCRdb passed the multiplex PCR reads through MiXCR, listing each CDR3 protein once. The table lists 550,000 to 600,000 distinct CDR3 sequences, 15% to 20% of them singletons. Time point noted: newly diagnosed GD, antithyroid drugs for less than 3 months. RNA extracted from PBMCs served as the sequencing template. The same sample was also studied in work on T cells in Graves' hyperthyroidism and ophthalmopathy.

Source: peripheral blood mononuclear cells (PBMCs), taken at new diagnosis, from a patient treated with antithyroid drugs. These receptors all come from a man between 18 and 35 years old with Graves disease.

The rearrangement links TRBV5-1 to TRBJ1-5, with D hard to call. The V end lost 2 bases, the J end lost 3 bases, and 12 bases lay between the germline ends. CDR1 is SGHRS and CDR2 is YFSETQ in the germline V gene. This CDR3 is 15 amino acids long. The CDR3 coding sequence is TGCGCCAGCAGCTTAAATGGAGCTTCCAATCAGCCCCAGCATTTT. Protein product: CASSLNGASNQPQHF.

This clonotype was observed a single time. With a much larger clone just one base away, this may be a read error. V usage is TRBV15 and J usage is TRBJ2-1, with D unclear. This CDR3 has 12 amino acids. V was cut by 5 bases and J by 2 bases, with 4 bases left in between. Germline CDR1 is LNHNV and CDR2 is YYDKDF (reference sequence). The CDR3 DNA sequence: TGTGCCACCAGCCCCGCCTACAATGAGCAGTTCTTC. Translation: CATSPAYNEQFF.

This clonotype was seen repeatedly, ten times or more. The gene calls are TRBV19 and TRBJ1-1; D is perhaps TRBD1 (6 bases). V was trimmed by 6 bases and J by 1 base, leaving 9 bases between them. This CDR3 has 13 amino acids. CDR1 and CDR2 (germline): LNHDA, SQIVND (reference sequence). The CDR3 sequence is CASSRQENTEAFF. The CDR3 DNA reads as TGTGCCAGTAGCCGACAGGAGAACACTGAAGCTTTCTTT.

This clonotype was recorded at least ten times. The gene calls are TRBV12-3 or TRBV12-4 and TRBJ1-4, with D uncertain. V lost 0 bases and J lost 6, with 5 bases in between. The CDR3 loop spans 13 amino acids. CDR3: CASSLAWDEKLFF. The CDR3 DNA reads TGTGCCAGCAGTTTAGCCTGGGATGAAAAACTGTTTTTT.

V and J are TRBV19 and TRBJ2-3, with 8 bases fitting TRBD2. The CDR3 spans 15 residues. Germline CDR1 reads LNHDA; CDR2 reads SQIVND (reference sequence). Unmatched junction bases numbered 4, after V lost 3 bases and J lost 2 bases. The CDR3 loop reads CASSILLADTDTQYF. In nucleotides, the CDR3 is TGTGCCAGTAGTATTTTACTAGCGGACACAGATACGCAGTATTTT.

This clonotype was observed a handful of times. This chain links TRBV5-6 with TRBJ2-1; D uncertain. Germline V gene data show CDR1 as SGHDT and CDR2 as YYEEEE. The CDR3 is 12 amino acids. V was pared by 1 base and J by 8 bases, with 7 bases between. Written as DNA, the CDR3 is TGTGCCAGCAGCTTGCGTCTCGATGAGCAGTTCTTC. Translating it yields CASSLRLDEQFF.

This clonotype showed up just a few times. The V and J genes are TRBV6-2 or TRBV6-3 and TRBJ2-1; no clear D gene. V lost 0 bases, J lost 7 bases, and 7 bases lay in between. The CDR3 spans 13 residues. Germline CDR1 reads MNHEY; CDR2 reads SVGEGT. The CDR3 DNA sequence: TGTGCCAGCAGTTACTCCAACAATAATGAGCAGTTCTTC. It translates to CASSYSNNNEQFF.

This clonotype appeared many times. The chain has TRBV27 and TRBJ1-5, with D possibly TRBD1 on 5 matching bases. Germline V gene data show CDR1 as MNHEY and CDR2 as SMNVEV (reference sequence). The V end lost 2 bases, the J end lost 2 bases, and 13 bases lay between the germline ends. This CDR3 contains 16 residues. CDR3 nucleotide sequence: TGTGCCAGCAGTTTAAAAGGGACTTGGGGCAATCAGCCCCAGCATTTT. Its translation: CASSLKGTWGNQPQHF.

In its sample, this clonotype was seen many times. V and J are TRBV14 and TRBJ2-5; no reliable D call. Trimming removed 2 bases at V and 4 bases at J, with 2 bases between. Germline loops: CDR1 SGHDN, CDR2 FVKESK. This CDR3 has 11 residues. In DNA form, the CDR3 reads TGTGCCAGCAGCCAACTAGAGACCCAGTACTTC. Its translation: CASSQLETQYF.

Notes on this clonotype: A far larger clone is one nucleotide away, so this likely arose from a read error. This rearrangement joins TRBV10-3 to TRBJ2-7, with D possibly matching TRBD2 (6 bases). The CDR3 loop spans 16 amino acids. V was shortened by 5 bases and J by 2 bases, with 19 bases between the two germline ends. Looked up from germline, CDR1 is ENHRY and CDR2 is SYGVKD. The CDR3 sequence is CAISYIAAGMAYEQYF. The CDR3 DNA is TGTGCCATCAGTTACATAGCGGCGGGAATGGCCTACGAGCAGTACTTC.

There are many counts of this clonotype. The chain carries TRBV27 and TRBJ2-7; 10 bases map to TRBD1. With V trimmed by 6 bases and J by 12 bases, 14 bases remained unmatched. Germline CDR1 is MNHEY and CDR2 is SMNVEV (reference sequence). This CDR3 has 14 residues. The CDR3 here is CASSSAGGTGDSYF. The CDR3 DNA reads TGTGCCAGCAGCAGTGCCGGTGGGACAGGGGATTCGTACTTC.

The chain carries TRBV6-1 and TRBJ2-7, with TRBD1 as a possible D gene (6 bases). The V end was cut by 6 bases, the J end by 7 bases, with 19 bases between. This CDR3 contains 14 residues. Per germline, CDR1 MNHNS and CDR2 SASEGT. CDR3 amino acids: CASSLEGHLFEQYF. The CDR3 coding sequence is TGTGCCAGCAGCCTAGAGGGACACCTTTTTGAGCAGTACTTC.

This clonotype was observed at least ten times. The chain joins TRBV3-1 to TRBJ1-1; possible D gene TRBD1, 6 bases. Per the germline V gene, CDR1 is LGHDT and CDR2 is YNNKEL (reference sequence). The length of the CDR3 is 14 residues. The V and J ends lost 3 bases and 3 bases respectively, with 11 bases between them. The CDR3: CASSQTGSDTEAFF. The CDR3 bases are TGTGCCAGCAGCCAGACAGGATCGGACACTGAAGCTTTCTTT.

There are many counts of this clonotype. V gene TRBV5-1 combines with J gene TRBJ1-1; 8 bases map to TRBD1. Germline loops: CDR1 SGHRS, CDR2 YFSETQ. With V trimmed by 4 bases and J by 2 bases, 10 bases remained unmatched. This CDR3 is built from 16 residues. The CDR3 spells CASSLDRGSGNTEAFF. The CDR3 bases are TGCGCCAGCAGCCTAGACAGGGGCAGTGGAAACACTGAAGCTTTCTTT.

The rearrangement joins TRBV18 to TRBJ2-2; weak D call: TRBD2 (6 bases). The CDR3 runs to 15 residues. V lost 1 base and J lost 0, with 6 bases in between. Germline CDR1 is KGHSH and CDR2 is LQKENI. The CDR3 sequence: CASSPRLANTGELFF. In DNA, the CDR3 is TGTGCCAGCTCACCACGACTAGCGAACACCGGGGAGCTGTTTTTT.

This clonotype was seen at least ten times. The V call is TRBV12-3 or TRBV12-4, the J call TRBJ2-7; D remains ambiguous. The CDR3 spans 14 residues. Trimming shortened V by 5 bases and J by 0 bases, and 11 bases separated the two germline ends. The CDR3: CASSVSRHSYEQYF. DNA of the CDR3: TGTGCCAGCAGTGTCTCCAGACACTCCTACGAGCAGTACTTC.

J is TRBJ1-4 and V is TRBV12-3 or TRBV12-4; D unresolved. This CDR3 comprises 12 residues. V dropped 3 bases and J dropped 11 bases, with 10 bases sitting between them. DNA for the CDR3: TGTGCCAGCAGTTTTCGTGCCCAGAAACTGTTTTTT. Translating it yields CASSFRAQKLFF.

This clonotype was recorded at least ten times. The chain couples TRBV7-9 to TRBJ1-1; tentatively, D is TRBD1 (6 bases). Germline CDR1 and CDR2: SEHNR and FQNEAQ (reference sequence). This CDR3 has 14 amino acids. Trimming took off 7 bases at V and 5 bases at J, with 17 bases between the two ends. The CDR3 nucleotides are TGTGCCAGCACCCCAGGAGGGGGGTTGACTGAAGCTTTCTTT. Its translation is CASTPGGGLTEAFF.

This clonotype appeared a few times. This rearrangement joins TRBV10-3 to TRBJ1-6; D unclear. V was clipped by 11 bases and J by 5 bases, with 19 bases between them. CDR3 length: 15 amino acids. Germline values: CDR1 ENHRY, CDR2 SYGVKD. The chain's CDR3 is CAAHPTHPNNSPLHF. The CDR3 region has the DNA TGTGCCGCCCACCCTACACACCCGAATAATTCACCCCTCCACTTT.

This clonotype occurred a few times. The V call is TRBV7-2, the J call TRBJ2-1; D not resolved. The CDR3 totals 14 residues. Germline CDR1 and CDR2: SGHTA and FQGNSA. V was clipped by 1 base and J by 9 bases, with 13 bases between them. CDR3 sequence: CASSLELSDGEQFF. The CDR3 DNA reads as TGTGCCAGCAGCTTAGAACTGTCGGATGGTGAGCAGTTCTTC.

This clonotype has ten or more counts. This chain links TRBV7-8 with TRBJ1-1; 10 positions agree with TRBD1. Germline CDR1 and CDR2: SGHVS and FQNEAQ. The junction had 7 bases not matched to a gene; V was cut back by 5 bases and J by 1 base. CDR3 size: 16 residues. As DNA, the CDR3 is TGTGCCAGCAGCCTCCCGGACAGGGGGGGGAACACTGAAGCTTTCTTT. Translated, it gives CASSLPDRGGNTEAFF.